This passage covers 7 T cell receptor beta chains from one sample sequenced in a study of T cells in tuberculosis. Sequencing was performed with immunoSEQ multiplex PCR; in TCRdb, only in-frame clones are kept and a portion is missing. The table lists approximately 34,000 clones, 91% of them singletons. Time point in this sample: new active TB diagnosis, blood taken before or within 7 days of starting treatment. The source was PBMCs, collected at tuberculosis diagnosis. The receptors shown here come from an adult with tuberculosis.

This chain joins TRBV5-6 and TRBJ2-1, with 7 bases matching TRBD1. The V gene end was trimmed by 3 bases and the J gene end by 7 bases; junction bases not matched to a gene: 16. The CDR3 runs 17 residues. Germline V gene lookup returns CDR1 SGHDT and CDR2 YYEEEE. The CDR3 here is CASSSIPVTGQGNEQFF. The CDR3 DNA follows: TGTGCCAGCAGCTCCATCCCCGTGACAGGGCAGGGAAATGAGCAGTTCTTC.

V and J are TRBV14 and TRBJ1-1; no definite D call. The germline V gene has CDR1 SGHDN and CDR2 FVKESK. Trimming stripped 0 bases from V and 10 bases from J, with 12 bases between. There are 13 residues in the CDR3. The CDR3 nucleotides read TGTGCCAGCAGCCAAGAATTAGGGAGAAGAGCTTTCTTT. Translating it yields CASSQELGRRAFF.

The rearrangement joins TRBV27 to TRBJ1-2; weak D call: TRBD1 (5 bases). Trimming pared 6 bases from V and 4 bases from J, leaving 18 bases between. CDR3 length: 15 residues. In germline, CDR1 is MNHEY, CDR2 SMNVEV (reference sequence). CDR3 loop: CASSPGLGGPYGYTF. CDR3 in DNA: TGTGCCAGCAGCCCCGGATTGGGGGGACCCTATGGCTACACCTTC.

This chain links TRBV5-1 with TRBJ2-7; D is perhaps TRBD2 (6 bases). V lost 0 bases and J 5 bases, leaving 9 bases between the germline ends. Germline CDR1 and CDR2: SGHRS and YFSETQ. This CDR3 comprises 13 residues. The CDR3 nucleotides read TGCGCCAGCAGCTTGGGAGGAGGGGACGAGCAGTACGTC. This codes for CASSLGGGDEQYV.

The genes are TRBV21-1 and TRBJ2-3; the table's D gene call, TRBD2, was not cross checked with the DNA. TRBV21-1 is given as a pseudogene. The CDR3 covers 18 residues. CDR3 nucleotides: TGTGCCAGCACCAAAAGGGGCGCTAGCGGGGGGAACACAGATACGCAGTATTTT. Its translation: CASTKRGASGGNTDTQYF.

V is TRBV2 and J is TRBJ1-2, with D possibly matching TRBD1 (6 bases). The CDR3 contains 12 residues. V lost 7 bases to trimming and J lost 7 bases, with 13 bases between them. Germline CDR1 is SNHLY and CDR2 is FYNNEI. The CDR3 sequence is CASTLYRVGYTF. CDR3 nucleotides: TGTGCCAGCACACTCTACAGGGTTGGCTACACCTTC.

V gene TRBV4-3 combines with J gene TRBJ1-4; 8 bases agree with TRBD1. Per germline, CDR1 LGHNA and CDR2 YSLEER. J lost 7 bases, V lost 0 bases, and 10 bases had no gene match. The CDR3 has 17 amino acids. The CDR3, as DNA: TGCGCCAGCAGCCAAGATCGCCGGACAGGGAATGGTGAAAAACTGTTTTTT. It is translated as CASSQDRRTGNGEKLFF.